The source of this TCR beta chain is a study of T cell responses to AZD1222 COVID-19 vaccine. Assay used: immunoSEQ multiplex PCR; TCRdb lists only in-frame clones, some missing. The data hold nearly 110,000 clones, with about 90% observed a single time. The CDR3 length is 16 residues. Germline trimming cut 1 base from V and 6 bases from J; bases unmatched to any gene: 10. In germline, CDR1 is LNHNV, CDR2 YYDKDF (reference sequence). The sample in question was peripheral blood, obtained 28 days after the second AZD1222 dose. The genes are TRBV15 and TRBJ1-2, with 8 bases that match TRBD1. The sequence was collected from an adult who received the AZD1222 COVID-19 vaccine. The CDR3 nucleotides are TGTGCCACCAGCAGAGCCTCTACCGACAGGGGACATGGCTACACCTTC. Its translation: CATSRASTDRGHGYTF. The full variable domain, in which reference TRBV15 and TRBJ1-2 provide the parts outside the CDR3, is DAMVIQNPRYQVTQFGKPVTLSCSQTLNHNVMYWYQQKSSQAPKLLFHYYDKDFNNEADTPDNFQSRRPNTSFCFLDIRSPGLGDTAMYLCATSRASTDRGHGYTFGSGTRLTVV.